The 23 T cell receptor beta chains reported below all come from one sample, sequenced in a study of blood T cell repertoires in COVID-19. Assay: immunoSEQ multiplex PCR; the TCRdb copy retains only in-frame clones and omits some. The sample lists some 270,000 clones, over 80% occurring once. The sequenced sample was PBMCs or T cells enriched from blood (not recorded which). The source is a woman aged 25 to 39 with acute COVID-19.

This clone was seen at least ten times. The chain carries TRBV5-4 and TRBJ1-4; possible D gene TRBD1, 5 bases. The V gene lost 2 bases and the J gene lost 7 bases, with 12 bases spanning the gap. The CDR3 has 14 residues. Germline-derived CDR1 and CDR2 are SGHNT and YYREEE (reference sequence). In nucleotides, the CDR3 is TGTGCCAGCAGCTTAGGAGGGGTTAGTGAAAAACTGTTTTTT. Protein sequence: CASSLGGVSEKLFF.

J is TRBJ1-6 and V is TRBV10-3; weak D call: TRBD1 (5 bases). The V end was cut by 4 bases, the J end by 9 bases, with 13 bases between. The CDR3 is made up of 14 amino acids. The germline V gene has CDR1 ENHRY and CDR2 SYGVKD. Here the CDR3 DNA reads TGTGCCATCAGTGTGCAGGGAATGGGTTCACCCCTCCACTTT. Translating it yields CAISVQGMGSPLHF.

CDR3 protein: CASSLQGASTDTQYF. The CDR3 DNA follows: TGTGCCAGCAGCCTACAGGGCGCTAGCACAGATACGCAGTATTTT. The J gene is TRBJ2-3, the V gene TRBV3-1 (or the pseudogene TRBV3-2); tentatively, D is TRBD1 (6 bases). This CDR3 comprises 15 residues. Germline V gene lookup returns CDR1 LGHDT and CDR2 YNNKEL (reference sequence). The V gene lost 4 bases and the J gene lost 0 bases, with 11 bases spanning the gap.

This clone was seen more than once but under ten times. The chain links TRBV23-1 to TRBJ2-1; a possible D gene is TRBD2 (6 bases). TRBV23-1 qualifies as an ORF whose function is uncertain. Trimming shortened V by 1 base and J by 3 bases, and 13 bases separated the two germline ends. The length of the CDR3 is 16 residues. The CDR3 DNA reads as TGCGCCAGCAGTCAATACGAGGGACTTTGCTACAATGAGCAGTTCTTC. It encodes CASSQYEGLCYNEQFF.

The rearrangement uses TRBV19 and TRBJ2-3, with 10 bases matching TRBD2. V was clipped by 5 bases and J by 1 base; unmatched bases: 6. This CDR3 region has 16 residues. Germline CDR1 reads LNHDA; CDR2 reads SQIVND (reference sequence). Here the CDR3 reads CASSPRTSGGTDTQYF. In DNA, the CDR3 is TGTGCCAGTAGTCCCAGGACTAGCGGAGGCACAGATACGCAGTATTTT. Together with reference TRBV19 and TRBJ2-3, the CDR3 gives the full variable domain: DGGITQSPKYLFRKEGQNVTLSCEQNLNHDAMYWYRQDPGQGLRLIYYSQIVNDFQKGDIAEGYSVSREKKESFPLTVTSAQKNPTAFYLCASSPRTSGGTDTQYFGPGTRLTVL.

The rearrangement uses TRBV5-4 and TRBJ2-3; perhaps TRBD1 as D (6 bases). The CDR3 totals 15 residues. Germline V CDR1 and CDR2: SGHNT, YYREEE (reference sequence). The V end was cut by 4 bases, the J end by 0 bases, with 12 bases between. The CDR3: CASSQQGPSTDTQYF. In DNA form, the CDR3 reads TGTGCCAGCAGCCAACAGGGCCCTAGCACAGATACGCAGTATTTT.

This clone turned up a few times. The chain recombines TRBV5-1 with TRBJ2-7; 8 nucleotides agree with TRBD2. The V gene end was trimmed by 3 bases and the J gene end by 1 base; junction bases not matched to a gene: 9. Germline values: CDR1 SGHRS, CDR2 YFSETQ. CDR3 length: 16 residues. The CDR3 sequence: CASSSRTSSESYEQYF. CDR3 in DNA: TGCGCCAGCAGCTCGAGGACTAGCTCTGAATCCTACGAGCAGTACTTC.

This chain links TRBV12-3 or TRBV12-4 with TRBJ2-1; D ambiguous. Trimming took 8 bases from V and 4 from J, leaving 9 bases between them. The CDR3 totals 12 residues. CDR3 sequence: CASLADYNEQFF. As DNA, the CDR3 is TGTGCCAGCTTGGCGGATTACAATGAGCAGTTCTTC.

The chain links TRBV25-1 to TRBJ1-1, with a possible D match to TRBD1 (5 bases). The CDR3 covers 14 residues. V dropped 5 bases and J dropped 4 bases, with 14 bases sitting between them. Germline V gives CDR1 MGHDK, CDR2 SYGVNS. DNA for the CDR3: TGTGCCAGCAGTAAGGACACCCCGGTCACTGAAGCTTTCTTT. Its translation is CASSKDTPVTEAFF.

The chain couples TRBV27 to TRBJ2-7, with 7 bases fitting TRBD2. The trim removed 4 bases at V and 0 bases at J, leaving 3 bases unmatched. Germline CDR1 and CDR2: MNHEY and SMNVEV (reference sequence). The CDR3 sequence is 14 residues long. The DNA of the CDR3 is TGTGCCAGCAGTTCGATAGCGGGCTCCTACGAGCAGTACTTC. Translation: CASSSIAGSYEQYF.

This rearrangement joins TRBV6-5 to TRBJ1-1; D possibly corresponds to TRBD1 (6 bases). Trimming took 0 bases from V and 3 from J, leaving 11 bases between them. Germline-derived CDR1 and CDR2 are MNHEY and SVGAGI. CDR3 length equals 15 residues. The CDR3 DNA follows: TGTGCCAGCAGTTACTCGGGGGCGCGGGACACTGAAGCTTTCTTT. Amino acids: CASSYSGARDTEAFF.

Comment on this clone: Other DNA sequences of this sample code for an identical CDR3. The gene calls are TRBV9 and TRBJ2-3, with 9 bases that match TRBD1. V lost 5 bases to trimming and J lost 4 bases; unmatched junction nucleotides: 5. This CDR3 spans 14 amino acids. From germline, CDR1 is SGDLS and CDR2 YYNGEE. The CDR3 spells CASSAGQGPDTQYF. The CDR3 DNA sequence: TGTGCCAGCAGTGCGGGACAGGGTCCAGATACGCAGTATTTT.

The V gene is TRBV18, the J gene TRBJ2-1; D is uncertain. V shed 3 bases and J shed 2 bases, with 8 bases lying between them. This CDR3 comprises 14 residues. Germline V gene sequence: CDR1 KGHSH, CDR2 LQKENI. The CDR3, as DNA: TGTGCCAGCTCACCCTTGCTAACCTACAATGAGCAGTTCTTC. Protein product: CASSPLLTYNEQFF.

The V and J genes are TRBV6-5 and TRBJ1-1; weak D call: TRBD1 (6 bases). CDR3 length: 14 residues. The ends were cut back, 7 bases at V and 3 bases at J, with 15 bases in the middle. Germline assignment: CDR1 MNHEY and CDR2 SVGAGI. CDR3 sequence reads: CASTDTQGYTEAFF. DNA of the CDR3: TGTGCCAGCACCGATACTCAGGGGTACACTGAAGCTTTCTTT.

The chain combines TRBV7-3 with TRBJ2-3; possibly TRBD2 for D (6 bases). The CDR3 is made up of 14 amino acids. V was pared by 2 bases and J by 4 bases, with 10 bases between. CDR1 SGHTA and CDR2 FQGTGA come from the germline V gene. In DNA form, the CDR3 reads TGTGCCAGCAGCTTACGTCCTAGCGCAGATACGCAGTATTTT. Translated: CASSLRPSADTQYF. Based on the CDR3 plus reference TRBV7-3 and TRBJ2-3, the full variable domain is GAGVSQTPSNKVTEKGKYVELRCDPISGHTALYWYRQSLGQGPEFLIYFQGTGAADDSGLPNDRFFAVRPEGSVSTLKIQRTERGDSAVYLCASSLRPSADTQYFGPGTRLTVL.

CDR3 sequence: CASSQGGVFSYNEQFF. CDR3 nucleotide sequence: TGCGCCAGCAGCCAAGGGGGAGTTTTCTCCTACAATGAGCAGTTCTTC. The J gene is TRBJ2-1, the V gene TRBV4-3; D is perhaps TRBD2 (5 bases). Trimming removed 1 base at V and 0 bases at J, with 10 bases between. The CDR3 runs to 16 residues. Germline-derived CDR1 and CDR2 are LGHNA and YSLEER.

This clone appeared a few times. V and J are TRBV7-9 and TRBJ2-5; TRBD2 matches at 9 bases. Unmatched junction bases numbered 11, after V lost 5 bases and J lost 4 bases. The CDR3 totals 16 residues. Germline V gives CDR1 SEHNR, CDR2 FQNEAQ (reference sequence). CDR3 protein: CASSRYLAGEGETQYF. The CDR3, as DNA: TGTGCCAGCAGCCGCTATTTAGCGGGAGAGGGAGAGACCCAGTACTTC.

V and J are TRBV5-1 and TRBJ2-3; tentative D call: TRBD2 (5 bases). V was clipped by 2 bases and J by 5 bases, with 12 bases between them. CDR3 length: 14 residues. Per the germline V gene, CDR1 is SGHRS and CDR2 is YFSETQ. The DNA for the CDR3 is TGCGCCAGCAGCTTAGAAAACCGGGAAGATACGCAGTATTTT. Translated: CASSLENREDTQYF.

The V gene is TRBV27, the J gene TRBJ1-5; 9 nucleotides agree with TRBD1. The J segment lost 5 bases and the V segment lost 5 bases, leaving 4 bases of the junction unmatched. This CDR3 comprises 14 residues. Germline V gives CDR1 MNHEY, CDR2 SMNVEV (reference sequence). DNA for the CDR3: TGTGCCAGCAGTACACAGGGGGCCTATCAGCCCCAGCATTTT. It codes for CASSTQGAYQPQHF.

This chain joins TRBV6-5 and TRBJ1-1; TRBD1 aligns across 8 bases. J was trimmed by 4 bases and V by 4 bases; bases with no gene match: 2. Germline V CDR1 and CDR2: MNHEY, SVGAGI. CDR3 length: 13 residues. CDR3 nucleotides: TGTGCCAGCAGTTTTGGACAGGGCACTGAAGCTTTCTTT. Translation gives CASSFGQGTEAFF.

This chain links TRBV3-1 (or the pseudogene TRBV3-2) with TRBJ1-5; D may be TRBD1 (6 bases). CDR1 and CDR2 (germline): LGHDT, YNNKEL (reference sequence). The V and J ends lost 0 bases and 4 bases respectively, with 13 bases between them. This CDR3 comprises 16 residues. The chain's CDR3 is CASSQDPTGTNQPQHF. The CDR3 coding sequence is TGTGCCAGCAGCCAAGACCCGACAGGTACAAATCAGCCCCAGCATTTT.

The chain has TRBV6-5 and TRBJ1-5; 7 bases fit TRBD1. V gave up 8 bases and J gave up 4 bases; unmatched junction bases: 11. The CDR3 runs to 15 residues. In germline, CDR1 is MNHEY, CDR2 SVGAGI. Here the CDR3 reads CASVIVGTENQPQHF. The CDR3 bases are TGTGCCAGCGTTATCGTGGGGACAGAGAATCAGCCCCAGCATTTT.

The chain employs TRBV9 and TRBJ2-1, with TRBD1 matching 7 bases. The CDR3 runs to 14 residues. Trimming took 4 bases from V and 1 from J; bases not matched to a gene: 2. Germline V CDR1 and CDR2: SGDLS, YYNGEE. Here the CDR3 DNA reads TGTGCCAGCAGCCGGGGACAGTCCTACAATGAGCAGTTCTTC. Its protein is CASSRGQSYNEQFF.